The 22 T cell receptor beta chains reported below all come from one sample, sequenced in a study of T cells after yellow fever vaccination. TCRdb re-analysed the 5' RACE reads in MiXCR, keeping a single row per CDR3 protein. The sample holds 340,000 or so distinct CDR3 sequences; approximately 12% are singletons and the top ten take 3.2%. This material consisted of CD4+ T cells sorted from PBMCs, taken 15 days after the yellow fever booster vaccination. Receptor source: a young man who received the YFV17D yellow fever vaccine.

This clonotype was recorded many times. The chain links TRBV11-1 to TRBJ2-1; perhaps TRBD2 as D (6 bases). This CDR3 has 16 residues. Germline loops: CDR1 SGHAT, CDR2 FQDESV (reference sequence). V was trimmed by 0 bases and J by 6 bases, leaving 15 bases between them. For the CDR3, the DNA is TGTGCCAGCAGCTTAGCCGCTACAGGAGGGGCCAATGAGCAGTTCTTC. Encoded protein: CASSLAATGGANEQFF.

The table lists this clonotype with many counts. The chain's CDR3 is CASSLQRRANQPQHF. CDR3 DNA sequence: TGTGCCAGCAGCCTTCAAAGAAGGGCCAATCAGCCCCAGCATTTT. The chain employs TRBV12-3 or TRBV12-4 and TRBJ1-5; D remains unclear. The CDR3 spans 15 residues. V lost 6 bases, J lost 3 bases, and 15 bases lay in between.

This clonotype was found a few times. The chain employs TRBV7-2 and TRBJ1-2; no clear D gene. This CDR3 comprises 14 residues. In germline, CDR1 is SGHTA, CDR2 FQGNSA. The germline V and J ends were trimmed by 1 base and 4 bases, with 10 bases remaining between them. DNA of the CDR3: TGTGCCAGCAGCTTAGACGTACTCTCCTATGGCTACACCTTC. It is translated as CASSLDVLSYGYTF.

The V gene is TRBV7-2, the J gene TRBJ1-2; 8 nucleotides align to TRBD1. V dropped 5 bases and J dropped 2; count of bases not matched to a gene: 4. CDR1 and CDR2 from the germline V gene are SGHTA and FQGNSA. The CDR3 extends over 14 amino acids. CDR3 nucleotides: TGTGCCAGCAGCGCTTACAGGGGGAACTATGGCTACACCTTC. The encoded protein is CASSAYRGNYGYTF.

This clonotype was seen a handful of times. A read error may account for a junction end that differs from germline. This rearrangement joins TRBV28 to TRBJ1-1, with unresolved D. Germline V gives CDR1 MDHEN, CDR2 SYDVKM. The CDR3 totals 11 residues. The CDR3 bases are TGTGCCAGTGCACCCCACACTGAAGCCTTCTTT. Its translation: CASAPHTEAFF.

The rearrangement joins TRBV28 to TRBJ1-2; TRBD1 aligns across 7 bases. CDR1 and CDR2 from the germline V gene are MDHEN and SYDVKM. V shed 6 bases, J shed 3 bases, and the junction held 4 bases outside the gene matches. The CDR3 has 13 amino acids. DNA for the CDR3: TGTGCCAGCAGCTGGGACAGAGACTATGGCTACACCTTC. Translating it yields CASSWDRDYGYTF.

This clonotype was detected a few times. The chain combines TRBV6-1 with TRBJ2-7; D perhaps matches TRBD1 (6 bases). The V end lost 2 bases, the J end lost 0 bases, and 11 bases lay between the germline ends. The CDR3 covers 15 residues. Germline-derived CDR1 and CDR2 are MNHNS and SASEGT. The CDR3 region is CASSEYTGYSYEQYV. The DNA of the CDR3 is TGTGCCAGCAGTGAATACACAGGGTACTCCTACGAGCAGTACGTC.

The chain recombines TRBV5-1 with TRBJ2-2; 7 bases map to TRBD1. The junction had 4 bases not matched to a gene; V was cut back by 3 bases and J by 2 bases. CDR3 length equals 15 residues. The germline V gene encodes CDR1 SGHRS and CDR2 YFSETQ. Here the CDR3 reads CASSSQGPNTGELFF. The CDR3 bases are TGCGCCAGCAGCTCACAGGGGCCTAACACCGGGGAGCTGTTTTTT.

This clonotype came up a few times. This sequence joins TRBV7-8 and TRBJ1-5; D is unclear. The CDR3 totals 12 residues. Trimming cost V 2 bases and J 7 bases, with 6 bases left between them. From germline, CDR1 is SGHVS and CDR2 FQNEAQ. The CDR3 region has the DNA TGTGCCAGCAGCTTAATCGGGCAGCCCCAGCATTTT. Protein sequence: CASSLIGQPQHF.

This clonotype was found a few times. This sequence joins TRBV7-2 and TRBJ2-5; maybe TRBD2 (5 bases). Germline V gives CDR1 SGHTA, CDR2 FQGNSA. The CDR3 totals 14 residues. The ends were cut back, 6 bases at V and 1 base at J, with 12 bases in the middle. The CDR3 region has the DNA TGTGCCAGCAGACCTACTAGGACCCAAGAGACCCAGTACTTC. Its translation: CASRPTRTQETQYF. Full variable domain (missing parts from reference TRBV7-2 and TRBJ2-5): GAGVSQSPSNKVTEKGKDVELRCDPISGHTALYWYRQSLGQGLEFLIYFQGNSAPDKSGLPSDRFSAERTGGSVSTLTIQRTQQEDSAVYLCASRPTRTQETQYFGPGTRLLVL.

This clonotype was seen a few times. The J gene is TRBJ2-3, the V gene TRBV20-1; no definite D call. Trimming shortened V by 0 bases and J by 0 bases, and 7 bases separated the two germline ends. CDR1 is DFQATT and CDR2 is SNEGSKA in the germline V gene (reference sequence). The CDR3 spans 14 residues. The CDR3 DNA is TGCAGTGCTAGAGATTTAGGTAGCACAGATACGCAGTATTTT. Translation gives CSARDLGSTDTQYF.

This chain joins TRBV19 and TRBJ1-5; the D is unclear. This CDR3 has 13 amino acids. CDR1 is LNHDA and CDR2 is SQIVND in the germline V gene (reference sequence). Trimming left V 3 bases short and J 3 bases short, with 6 bases between. CDR3 DNA: TGTGCCAGTAGTATGCAGGCCAATCAGCCCCAGCATTTT. Encoded protein: CASSMQANQPQHF.

This clonotype came up a few times. This chain links TRBV19 with TRBJ2-3; D is tentatively TRBD1 or TRBD2 (6 bases each). The CDR3 runs 14 residues. V was shortened by 8 bases and J by 1 base, with 13 bases between the two germline ends. Germline values: CDR1 LNHDA, CDR2 SQIVND (reference sequence). The CDR3 bases are TGTGCCAGTGGTTCAAGGGGGGGCACAGATACGCAGTATTTT. Translated: CASGSRGGTDTQYF.

J is TRBJ2-7 and V is TRBV7-2, with 7 bases identical to TRBD2. The CDR3 has 14 residues. Per the germline V gene, CDR1 is SGHTA and CDR2 is FQGNSA. Trimming cost V 3 bases and J 2 bases; bases outside gene matches: 4. The CDR3 DNA sequence: TGTGCCAGCAGCTTTGGGCGGGGGACCTACGAGCAGTACTTC. It codes for CASSFGRGTYEQYF.

This clonotype has just a few counts. V usage is TRBV3-1 and J usage is TRBJ1-2; D might be TRBD1 (6 bases). Trimming removed 2 bases at V and 7 bases at J, with 17 bases between. The CDR3 sequence is 15 residues long. CDR1 and CDR2 (germline): LGHDT, YNNKEL (reference sequence). This CDR3 reads CASSQSGAELGGYTF. The CDR3 DNA sequence: TGTGCCAGCAGCCAATCAGGGGCAGAGTTGGGTGGCTACACCTTC.

This clonotype was seen ten or more times. V and J are TRBV2 and TRBJ1-2; D not certain. Germline assignment: CDR1 SNHLY and CDR2 FYNNEI. Trimming shortened V by 0 bases and J by 8 bases, and 16 bases separated the two germline ends. CDR3 length equals 15 residues. This chain's CDR3 is CASSEAQASYLGYTF. CDR3 DNA: TGTGCCAGCAGTGAAGCGCAGGCGAGTTACCTAGGCTACACCTTC.

J is TRBJ2-7 and V is TRBV10-3; D is possibly TRBD1 or TRBD2 (6 bases each). Trimming removed 0 bases at V and 2 bases at J, with 14 bases between. This CDR3 is built from 16 residues. Per the germline V gene, CDR1 is ENHRY and CDR2 is SYGVKD. In DNA form, the CDR3 reads TGTGCCATCAGTGAGTCAGGAGGGGGTAGTCCCTACGAGCAGTACTTC. This sequence encodes CAISESGGGSPYEQYF.

This clonotype turned up a few times. The chain employs TRBV25-1 and TRBJ2-2; 8 bases are shared with TRBD1. Unmatched junction bases numbered 6, after V lost 0 bases and J lost 0 bases. The CDR3 has 18 residues. Germline values: CDR1 MGHDK, CDR2 SYGVNS. The CDR3 sequence: CASSEYLGQETNTGELFF. DNA for the CDR3: TGTGCCAGCAGTGAATATTTGGGACAGGAGACGAACACCGGGGAGCTGTTTTTT.

The chain links TRBV7-2 to TRBJ2-5; 7 positions agree with TRBD1. The V gene end was trimmed by 8 bases and the J gene end by 6 bases; junction bases not matched to a gene: 18. From germline, CDR1 is SGHTA and CDR2 FQGNSA. There are 16 residues in the CDR3. CDR3 amino acids: CASSVGQHRTAKTQYF. The CDR3 bases are TGTGCCAGCTCCGTGGGACAGCACCGGACCGCCAAGACCCAGTACTTC.

This clonotype was counted only a few times. The CDR3, as DNA: TGTGCCTGGAGTCTTACTAGCGGAACCGATACGCAGTATTTT. Protein product: CAWSLTSGTDTQYF. V gene TRBV30 combines with J gene TRBJ2-3, with 8 bases aligning to TRBD2. The CDR3 covers 14 residues. Germline loops: CDR1 GTSNPN, CDR2 SVGIG (reference sequence). V lost 2 bases to trimming and J lost 6 bases; unmatched junction nucleotides: 7.

The table lists this clonotype with many counts. This chain joins TRBV6-1 and TRBJ1-2; D ambiguous. Germline V gene lookup returns CDR1 MNHNS and CDR2 SASEGT. The germline V and J ends were trimmed by 5 bases and 4 bases, with 17 bases remaining between them. There are 15 residues in the CDR3. The CDR3 DNA is TGTGCCAGCAGTAGAGAGGGAGACCCTACCTATGGCTACACCTTC. This translates into CASSREGDPTYGYTF.

This clonotype was counted a few times. The gene calls are TRBV5-1 and TRBJ1-2; the match to TRBD1 covers 8 bases. The CDR3 sequence is 14 residues long. The V and J ends lost 0 bases and 8 bases, in that order; junction bases with no gene match: 6. The germline gives CDR1 SGHRS, CDR2 YFSETQ. The CDR3 loop reads CASSLDGQGNGYTF. The DNA for the CDR3 is TGCGCCAGCAGCTTGGACGGACAGGGTAACGGCTACACCTTC.